These 23 T cell receptor beta chains came from one sample sequenced in a study of beta chain features in type 1 diabetes. Sequenced material consisted of expressed TCRB transcripts (all of the isolated RNA was reverse transcribed). Assay: immunoSEQ multiplex PCR; the TCRdb copy retains only in-frame clones and omits some. The profile shows roughly 500,000 clones, more than 9.5% of them singletons. Sequencing input: naive CD4+ T cells from blood. These receptors were obtained from a woman under 30 in good health.

This clone was observed a handful of times. The chain couples TRBV28 to TRBJ2-7; 8 bases agree with TRBD2. Germline V gene data show CDR1 as MDHEN and CDR2 as SYDVKM. The CDR3 has 14 amino acids. The V segment lost 7 bases and the J segment 4 bases; nucleotides outside the gene matches: 9. The CDR3 DNA sequence: TGTGCCAGCAAATCGCGGGGGGCTGGTTACGAGCAGTACGTC. Amino acids: CASKSRGAGYEQYV.

This clone was seen more than once but under ten times. The chain joins TRBV7-9 to TRBJ2-1, with D uncertain. V gave up 1 base and J gave up 2 bases, with 9 bases separating them. Germline values: CDR1 SEHNR, CDR2 FQNEAQ (reference sequence). The CDR3 contains 15 residues. The CDR3 DNA follows: TGTGCCAGCAGCTTAGTAGTTCCCGCCTACAATGAGCAGTTCTTC. It encodes CASSLVVPAYNEQFF.

The CDR3, as DNA: TGTGCCAGCAGCTCAGAGACCTACCCAACAGATACGCAGTATTTT. This translates into CASSSETYPTDTQYF. V and J are TRBV7-2 and TRBJ2-3; D not resolved. Germline CDR1 reads SGHTA; CDR2 reads FQGNSA. There are 15 residues in the CDR3. Deletions cut 4 bases from V and 3 bases from J, with 14 bases between.

The chain has TRBV9 and TRBJ1-5; D gene ambiguous. Germline values: CDR1 SGDLS, CDR2 YYNGEE. This CDR3 is built from 14 residues. Trimming cost V 7 bases and J 0 bases, with 11 bases left between them. CDR3 in DNA: TGTGCCAGCGGGCGATTGGATAGCAATCAGCCCCAGCATTTT. This translates into CASGRLDSNQPQHF.

The J gene is TRBJ2-7, the V gene TRBV15; 10 nucleotides align to TRBD2. V shed 5 bases, J shed 5 bases, and the junction held 6 bases outside the gene matches. The CDR3 totals 14 residues. The germline gives CDR1 LNHNV, CDR2 YYDKDF (reference sequence). The CDR3 nucleotides are TGTGCCACCAGCCAGAAAGCGGGGGGGAACGAGCAGTACGTC. It codes for CATSQKAGGNEQYV.

This clone showed up just a few times. The rearrangement uses TRBV15 and TRBJ2-7; TRBD1 is a possible D gene (6 bases). Trimming removed 1 base from V and 2 bases from J, with 9 bases in between. The germline V gene has CDR1 LNHNV and CDR2 YYDKDF (reference sequence). This CDR3 region has 14 residues. The CDR3 DNA sequence: TGTGCCACCAGCAGAGCTGGGGGCGCCTACGAGCAGTACTTC. Translated: CATSRAGGAYEQYF.

This clone was seen only a few times. The J gene is TRBJ2-5, the V gene TRBV7-2, with D perhaps TRBD1 (5 bases). CDR3 length: 13 residues. Trimming took off 6 bases at V and 4 bases at J, with 12 bases between the two ends. The germline gives CDR1 SGHTA, CDR2 FQGNSA. CDR3 bases: TGTGCCAGCAGGGGGCCCTTTCGAGAGACCCAGTACTTC. The encoded protein is CASRGPFRETQYF. Full variable domain (rest looked up from reference TRBV7-2 and TRBJ2-5): GAGVSQSPSNKVTEKGKDVELRCDPISGHTALYWYRQSLGQGLEFLIYFQGNSAPDKSGLPSDRFSAERTGGSVSTLTIQRTQQEDSAVYLCASRGPFRETQYFGPGTRLLVL.

In its sample, this clone was seen once. The genes are TRBV27 and TRBJ2-1; TRBD2 agrees at 7 bases. CDR3 length: 15 residues. Germline V gene lookup returns CDR1 MNHEY and CDR2 SMNVEV (reference sequence). Losses at the gene ends were 5 bases for V and 2 bases for J; bases not matched to a gene: 6. The CDR3 sequence is CASSLGRATYNEQFF. CDR3 DNA: TGTGCCAGCAGTCTTGGGAGGGCGACCTACAATGAGCAGTTCTTC.

There are a few counts of this clone. The V call is TRBV7-9, the J call TRBJ2-2, with D possibly being TRBD2 (6 bases). The CDR3 totals 14 residues. V was shortened by 3 bases and J by 7 bases, with 12 bases between the two germline ends. Germline-derived CDR1 and CDR2 are SEHNR and FQNEAQ (reference sequence). The CDR3: CASSLPAGSGELFF. CDR3 DNA: TGTGCCAGCAGCTTGCCAGCCGGGAGCGGGGAGCTGTTTTTT. The full variable domain, its missing parts supplied by reference TRBV7-9 and TRBJ2-2, is DTGVSQNPRHKITKRGQNVTFRCDPISEHNRLYWYRQTLGQGPEFLTYFQNEAQLEKSRLLSDRFSAERPKGSFSTLEIQRTEQGDSAMYLCASSLPAGSGELFFGEGSRLTVL.

The rearrangement joins TRBV4-3 to TRBJ2-3; 9 bases are a match to TRBD1. Germline trimming cut 0 bases from V and 4 bases from J; bases unmatched to any gene: 5. CDR1 is LGHNA, CDR2 YSLEER, per germline. The CDR3 spans 16 residues. CDR3 nucleotides: TGCGCCAGCAGCCAAGATATAGGACAGGGGTCAGATACGCAGTATTTT. It is translated as CASSQDIGQGSDTQYF.

The chain links TRBV4-3 to TRBJ2-1; D is perhaps TRBD1 or TRBD2 (6 bases each). Per the germline V gene, CDR1 is LGHNA and CDR2 is YSLEER. The CDR3 has 19 residues. Trimming cost V 1 base and J 8 bases, with 27 bases left between them. CDR3 loop: CASSQAGGPSDNRFYEQFF. As DNA, the CDR3 is TGCGCCAGCAGCCAAGCTGGGGGGCCTAGCGACAATAGGTTCTATGAGCAGTTCTTC.

This chain links TRBV7-2 with TRBJ1-5; D is unclear. The CDR3 runs 13 residues. V was clipped by 3 bases and J by 3 bases, with 6 bases between them. Per the germline V gene, CDR1 is SGHTA and CDR2 is FQGNSA. The CDR3 coding sequence is TGTGCCAGCAGCTTTGTTTTCAATCAGCCCCAGCATTTT. Its translation: CASSFVFNQPQHF. Combining the CDR3 with reference TRBV7-2 and TRBJ1-5 gives the whole variable domain GAGVSQSPSNKVTEKGKDVELRCDPISGHTALYWYRQSLGQGLEFLIYFQGNSAPDKSGLPSDRFSAERTGGSVSTLTIQRTQQEDSAVYLCASSFVFNQPQHFGDGTRLSIL.

The chain couples TRBV7-8 to TRBJ2-7; the match to TRBD1 covers 8 bases. Germline CDR1 and CDR2: SGHVS and FQNEAQ. CDR3 length: 15 amino acids. After removal of 5 bases from V and 4 bases from J, the junction contained 10 bases not matched to a gene. In DNA form, the CDR3 reads TGTGCCAGCAGCCCACGGCGGACAGGGAATTACGAGCAGTACGTC. Translated: CASSPRRTGNYEQYV.

The rearrangement links TRBV15 to TRBJ1-4; 7 nucleotides align to TRBD1. This CDR3 region has 13 residues. V dropped 2 bases and J dropped 15; count of bases not matched to a gene: 9. CDR1 and CDR2 (germline): LNHNV, YYDKDF (reference sequence). CDR3 amino acids: CATSRQRDRELFF. The CDR3 nucleotides are TGTGCCACCAGCAGACAACGCGACAGGGAGTTGTTTTTT.

This clone was counted only a few times. This chain joins TRBV6-5 and TRBJ1-3, with no clear D. Trimming removed 0 bases from V and 2 bases from J, with 8 bases in between. The CDR3 spans 15 residues. The germline V gene encodes CDR1 MNHEY and CDR2 SVGAGI. CDR3 region: CASSYSITTGNTIYF. As DNA, the CDR3 is TGTGCCAGCAGTTACTCGATTACAACTGGAAACACCATATATTTT.

The CDR3: CASSFGGRRYSGANVLTF. In DNA, the CDR3 is TGTGCCAGCAGTTTTGGCGGCAGGCGGTACTCTGGGGCCAACGTCCTGACTTTC. This sequence joins TRBV27 and TRBJ2-6; D is unresolved. In germline, CDR1 is MNHEY, CDR2 SMNVEV (reference sequence). V lost 3 bases, J lost 0 bases, and 15 bases lay in between. This CDR3 spans 18 amino acids.

This clone was picked up a small number of times. The V gene is TRBV28, the J gene TRBJ2-7; 9 bases map to TRBD1. Germline values: CDR1 MDHEN, CDR2 SYDVKM. The J segment lost 0 bases and the V segment lost 4 bases, leaving 1 base of the junction unmatched. The CDR3 is made up of 14 amino acids. CDR3 coding DNA: TGTGCCAGCAGTTCGGGACAGGGCTCCTACGAGCAGTACGTC. Translating gives CASSSGQGSYEQYV.

The chain employs TRBV6-6 and TRBJ2-3; 9 bases map to TRBD2. V lost 8 bases, J lost 2 bases, and 11 bases stayed unmatched. Germline V lookup: CDR1 MNHNY, CDR2 SVGAGI (reference sequence). This CDR3 is built from 16 residues. The CDR3 coding sequence is TGTGCCAGCCGCGGGAGGGCTAGCGGGATCACAGATACGCAGTATTTT. Its translation is CASRGRASGITDTQYF.

A few counts support this clone. The rearrangement joins TRBV7-9 to TRBJ2-7, with 9 bases that match TRBD1. Germline lookup yields CDR1 SEHNR and CDR2 FQNEAQ (reference sequence). V lost 8 bases to trimming and J lost 2 bases; unmatched junction nucleotides: 7. The CDR3 contains 14 residues. The CDR3 nucleotides are TGTGCCAGCGCCGGGACAGGGATTGCCTACGAGCAGTACTTC. Translating it yields CASAGTGIAYEQYF.

This clone turned up a few times. V gene TRBV30 combines with J gene TRBJ2-1; D gene uncertain. V was clipped by 2 bases and J by 1 base, with 6 bases between them. CDR3 size: 13 residues. From germline, CDR1 is GTSNPN and CDR2 SVGIG (reference sequence). The CDR3: CAWSLDSYNEQFF. CDR3 in DNA: TGTGCCTGGAGTCTAGATTCCTACAATGAGCAGTTCTTC.

The chain recombines TRBV13 with TRBJ2-7; 8 bases are shared with TRBD1. The CDR3 is 14 amino acids. J was trimmed by 2 bases and V by 5 bases; bases with no gene match: 5. Germline V CDR1 and CDR2: PRHDT, FYEKMQ (reference sequence). DNA for the CDR3: TGTGCCAGCAGCGGCGGACAGGGTACCTACGAGCAGTACTTC. This encodes CASSGGQGTYEQYF.

To note about this clone: The identical CDR3 is also encoded by other nucleotide sequences in the sample. The V gene is TRBV7-2, the J gene TRBJ2-5, with TRBD2 identical over 10 bases. The V segment lost 3 bases and the J segment 5 bases; nucleotides outside the gene matches: 9. CDR3 length equals 16 residues. CDR1 and CDR2 from the germline V gene are SGHTA and FQGNSA. This CDR3 reads CASSFVIAGGTETQYF. In nucleotides, the CDR3 is TGTGCCAGCAGCTTCGTAATAGCGGGGGGCACGGAGACCCAGTACTTC.

This clone was seen more than once but under ten times. V and J are TRBV7-9 and TRBJ2-5, with D tentatively TRBD2 (6 bases). V was cut by 5 bases and J by 0 bases, with 22 bases left in between. Germline lookup yields CDR1 SEHNR and CDR2 FQNEAQ (reference sequence). The CDR3 has 18 residues. CDR3 nucleotides: TGTGCCAGCAGCCCAGCACCCGAAGGAGGACTATACCAAGAGACCCAGTACTTC. It codes for CASSPAPEGGLYQETQYF.